The 14 T cell receptor beta chains below were found in one sample sequenced in a study of early T cells in non-severe SARS-CoV-2 infection. TCRdb called the 5' RACE reads again in MiXCR, with one record for every CDR3 protein. The table has roughly 65,000 distinct CDR3 sequences, about 11% seen once. The specimen was whole blood. These receptors were obtained from an adult who was a healthcare worker with PCR-confirmed SARS-CoV-2 infection or an uninfected control (not recorded which).

This clonotype occurred a few times. The rearrangement uses TRBV11-2 and TRBJ2-3; the D is unclear. This CDR3 is built from 13 residues. Germline V gene lookup returns CDR1 SGHAT and CDR2 FQNNGV. Trimming took off 3 bases at V and 5 bases at J, with 9 bases between the two ends. The CDR3 DNA sequence: TGTGCCAGCAGCTTCACGGGCAAAGATACGCAGTATTTT. Translation gives CASSFTGKDTQYF.

This clonotype was found a few times. This chain uses TRBV5-1 with TRBJ2-7, with D perhaps matching TRBD1 (6 bases). CDR1 and CDR2 from the germline V gene are SGHRS and YFSETQ. This CDR3 contains 14 residues. Trimming took 3 bases from V and 5 from J, leaving 15 bases between them. In DNA, the CDR3 is TGCGCCAGCAGCTCGCCACAGGGATCGGACGAGCAGTACTTC. Its protein is CASSSPQGSDEQYF. Full variable domain (rest looked up from reference TRBV5-1 and TRBJ2-7): KAGVTQTPRYLIKTRGQQVTLSCSPISGHRSVSWYQQTPGQGLQFLFEYFSETQRNKGNFPGRFSGRQFSNSRSEMNVSTLELGDSALYLCASSSPQGSDEQYFGPGTRLTVT.

The chain has TRBV7-2 and TRBJ2-1; 12 nucleotides align to TRBD2. V was pared by 5 bases and J by 6 bases, with 8 bases of the junction left unmatched. CDR3 length equals 16 residues. Germline CDR1 reads SGHTA; CDR2 reads FQGNSA. In DNA, the CDR3 is TGTGCCAGCAGCAAAAGACTAGCGGGAGTTCCCAATGAGCAGTTCTTC. Amino acids: CASSKRLAGVPNEQFF.

This clonotype was observed many times. The CDR3 DNA reads TGCGCCAGCAGCCAAGAGGTCACCCAGCGATTCGAGCAGTACTTC. It yields the protein CASSQEVTQRFEQYF. The gene calls are TRBV4-3 and TRBJ2-7; D is unresolved. Trimming left V 0 bases short and J 6 bases short, with 15 bases between. Germline V gives CDR1 LGHNA, CDR2 YSLEER. The CDR3 has 15 amino acids.

This clonotype was seen many times. The chain employs TRBV20-1 and TRBJ2-1, with D tentatively TRBD1 (6 bases). Deletions cut 3 bases from V and 6 bases from J, with 15 bases between. The CDR3 length is 14 residues. Germline assignment: CDR1 DFQATT and CDR2 SNEGSKA (reference sequence). CDR3 nucleotide sequence: TGCAGTGCTAGGGGGCCGATCAGGGGCAATGAGCAGTTCTTC. Amino acids: CSARGPIRGNEQFF.

This clonotype was detected a few times. This chain joins TRBV20-1 and TRBJ2-3, with no clear D. Germline V gene lookup returns CDR1 DFQATT and CDR2 SNEGSKA (reference sequence). Trimming took 7 bases from V and 4 from J, leaving 3 bases between them. The CDR3 contains 9 residues. Here the CDR3 DNA reads TGCAGTGGGTCAGATACGCAGTATTTT. Translation gives CSGSDTQYF.

This clonotype was seen more than once but under ten times. V is TRBV5-1 and J is TRBJ2-5, with a tentative D call TRBD1 (6 bases). Germline values: CDR1 SGHRS, CDR2 YFSETQ. This CDR3 comprises 15 residues. V was pared by 0 bases and J by 3 bases, with 12 bases between. The DNA of the CDR3 is TGCGCCAGCAGCTTGGGGACAGATTTTAAAGAGACCCAGTACTTC. Translation gives CASSLGTDFKETQYF.

This clonotype was detected only a few times. V and J are TRBV20-1 and TRBJ2-3; 11 nucleotides align to TRBD2. Germline V gene sequence: CDR1 DFQATT, CDR2 SNEGSKA (reference sequence). The CDR3 spans 17 residues. Unmatched junction bases numbered 6, after V lost 1 base and J lost 0 bases. The CDR3 loop reads CSARAPGLAASTDTQYF. In nucleotides, the CDR3 is TGCAGTGCTAGAGCGCCGGGACTAGCGGCTAGCACAGATACGCAGTATTTT.

This chain joins TRBV6-6 and TRBJ2-5; D is unclear. CDR3 size: 15 residues. V was clipped by 0 bases and J by 0 bases, with 8 bases between them. Germline CDR1 and CDR2: MNHNY and SVGAGI (reference sequence). The CDR3 here is CASSYSRLNQETQYF. DNA of the CDR3: TGTGCCAGCAGTTACTCGAGGCTGAACCAAGAGACCCAGTACTTC.

CDR3: CASSLGRVTYEQYF. CDR3 DNA sequence: TGCGCCAGCAGCCTTGGACGGGTCACCTACGAGCAGTACTTC. V and J are TRBV5-1 and TRBJ2-7; D unresolved. V gave up 4 bases and J gave up 2 bases, with 13 bases separating them. The germline CDR1 and CDR2 sequences are SGHRS and YFSETQ. CDR3 length equals 14 residues.

This clonotype appeared a few times. The chain joins TRBV11-2 to TRBJ1-6, with unresolved D. Germline-derived CDR1 and CDR2 are SGHAT and FQNNGV. The CDR3 covers 15 residues. Between the trimmed V and J ends, which lost 5 bases and 7 bases, there was a span of 15 bases. The chain's CDR3 is CASSRTQWANSPLHF. The CDR3 nucleotides read TGTGCCAGCAGCCGAACCCAGTGGGCCAATTCACCCCTCCACTTT.

The chain joins TRBV12-3 or TRBV12-4 to TRBJ2-3; tentatively, D is TRBD2 (6 bases). The germline V and J ends were trimmed by 8 bases and 1 base, with 16 bases remaining between them. The CDR3 has 15 amino acids. The DNA of the CDR3 is TGTGCCAGCGGTCGGAAGCGGGCGGGCACAGATACGCAGTATTTT. Its translation: CASGRKRAGTDTQYF.

The chain joins TRBV6-1 to TRBJ2-7; weak D call: TRBD1 (6 bases). Trimming took off 2 bases at V and 7 bases at J, with 15 bases between the two ends. The CDR3 is 14 amino acids. CDR1 and CDR2 (germline): MNHNS, SASEGT. CDR3 in amino acids: CASSERDTLGEQYF. The CDR3 coding sequence is TGTGCCAGCAGTGAAAGGGACACCCTTGGGGAGCAGTACTTC.

A few counts support this clonotype. The chain combines TRBV18 with TRBJ2-7; D is undetermined. The V end was cut by 5 bases, the J end by 2 bases, with 10 bases between. From germline, CDR1 is KGHSH and CDR2 LQKENI. This CDR3 has 13 residues. In DNA, the CDR3 is TGTGCCAGCTCAAAAGAAACACCCTACGAGCAGTACTTC. This codes for CASSKETPYEQYF.